The present entry profiles one TCR beta chain with its context. The antigen is undetermined. CDR3 length: 14 amino acids. With 2 bases removed from V and 5 bases from J, the gap between germline ends came to 12 bases. Per germline, CDR1 MNHEY and CDR2 SMNVEV (reference sequence). Method: immunoSEQ multiplex PCR; TCRdb's copy keeps in-frame clones and lacks some. Here the sample spans approximately 740,000 clones, 74% being singletons. The sample belongs to a study of shared clonotypes between healthy human individuals. Findings of the study overall: The four-donor shared clonotypes exceeded non-shared clonotypes in generation probability, with non-shared ones scoring lower.

The clonotype was recovered from a woman aged 25 to 39 in good health. Sequencing was performed on memory CD4+ T cells sorted from blood. Indicated subset: CD45RA-negative fraction. This chain joins TRBV27 and TRBJ1-2; possibly TRBD1 for D (5 bases). CDR3 loop: CASSLRQGPYGYTF. CDR3 DNA sequence: TGTGCCAGCAGTTTACGTCAGGGTCCTTATGGCTACACCTTC.